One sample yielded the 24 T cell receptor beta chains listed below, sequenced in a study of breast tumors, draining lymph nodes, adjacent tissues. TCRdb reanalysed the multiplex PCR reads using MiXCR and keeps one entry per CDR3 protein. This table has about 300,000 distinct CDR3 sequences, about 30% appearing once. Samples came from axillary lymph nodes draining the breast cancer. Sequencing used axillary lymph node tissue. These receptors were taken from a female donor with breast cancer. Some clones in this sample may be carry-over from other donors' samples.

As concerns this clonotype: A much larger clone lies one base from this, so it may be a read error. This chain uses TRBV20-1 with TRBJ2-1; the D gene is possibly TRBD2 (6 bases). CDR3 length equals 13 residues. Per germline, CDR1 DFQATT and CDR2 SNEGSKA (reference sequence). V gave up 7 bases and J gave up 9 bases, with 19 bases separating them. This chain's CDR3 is CSGGRGMVGEQFF. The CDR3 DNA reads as TGCAGTGGAGGGCGGGGAATGGTCGGTGAGCAGTTCTTC.

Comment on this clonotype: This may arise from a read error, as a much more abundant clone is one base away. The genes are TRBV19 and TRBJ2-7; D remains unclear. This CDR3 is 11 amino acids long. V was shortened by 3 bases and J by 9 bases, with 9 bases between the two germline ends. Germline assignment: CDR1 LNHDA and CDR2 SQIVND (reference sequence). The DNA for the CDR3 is TGTGCCAGTAGTATTGAAAACGGGCAGTACTTC. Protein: CASSIENGQYF.

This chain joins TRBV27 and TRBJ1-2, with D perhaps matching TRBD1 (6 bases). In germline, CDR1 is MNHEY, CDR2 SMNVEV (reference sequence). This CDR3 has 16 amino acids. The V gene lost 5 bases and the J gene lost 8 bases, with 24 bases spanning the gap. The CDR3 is CASSPSGQPSSRGYTF. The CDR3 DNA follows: TGTGCCAGCAGTCCCTCAGGACAGCCATCCTCGAGGGGCTACACCTTC.

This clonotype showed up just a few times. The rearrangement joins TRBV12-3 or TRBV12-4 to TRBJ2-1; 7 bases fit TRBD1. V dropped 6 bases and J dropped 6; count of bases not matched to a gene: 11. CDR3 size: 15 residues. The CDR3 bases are TGTGCCAGCAGGGGGTACAGGGGTATTGGCAATGAGCAGTTCTTC. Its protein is CASRGYRGIGNEQFF.

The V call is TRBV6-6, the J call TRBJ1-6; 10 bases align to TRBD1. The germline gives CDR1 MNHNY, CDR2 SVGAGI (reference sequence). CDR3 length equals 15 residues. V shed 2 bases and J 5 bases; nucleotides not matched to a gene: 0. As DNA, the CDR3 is TGTGCCAGCAGTTACGGGACAGGGGATAATTCACCCCTCCACTTT. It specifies CASSYGTGDNSPLHF.

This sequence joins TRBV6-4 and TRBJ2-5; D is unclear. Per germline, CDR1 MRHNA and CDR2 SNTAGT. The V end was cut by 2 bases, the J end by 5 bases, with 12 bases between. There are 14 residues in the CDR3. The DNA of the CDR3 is TGTGCCAGCAGTGACCACCCATACTTGGAGACCCAGTACTTC. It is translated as CASSDHPYLETQYF.

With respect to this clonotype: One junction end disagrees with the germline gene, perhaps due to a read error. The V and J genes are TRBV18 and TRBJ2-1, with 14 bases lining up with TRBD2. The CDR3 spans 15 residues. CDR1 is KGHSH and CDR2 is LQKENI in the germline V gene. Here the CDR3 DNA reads TGTGCCGGCTCACCCGGGACTAGCGGGAGTAATGAGCAGTTCTTC. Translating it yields CAGSPGTSGSNEQFF.

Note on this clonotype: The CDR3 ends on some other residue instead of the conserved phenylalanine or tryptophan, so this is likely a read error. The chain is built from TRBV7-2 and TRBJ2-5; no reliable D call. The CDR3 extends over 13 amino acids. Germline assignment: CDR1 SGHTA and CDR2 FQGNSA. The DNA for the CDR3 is TGTGCCGGCAGCTTACGGGCAATAGAGACCCAGTACTCC. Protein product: CAGSLRAIETQYS.

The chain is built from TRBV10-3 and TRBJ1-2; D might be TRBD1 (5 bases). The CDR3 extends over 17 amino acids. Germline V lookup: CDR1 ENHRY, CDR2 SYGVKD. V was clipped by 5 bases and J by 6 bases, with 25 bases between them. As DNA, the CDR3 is TGTGCCATCAGTTCCGGGGCGGCGGGAGGGCCGGAGAATGGCTACACCTTC. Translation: CAISSGAAGGPENGYTF.

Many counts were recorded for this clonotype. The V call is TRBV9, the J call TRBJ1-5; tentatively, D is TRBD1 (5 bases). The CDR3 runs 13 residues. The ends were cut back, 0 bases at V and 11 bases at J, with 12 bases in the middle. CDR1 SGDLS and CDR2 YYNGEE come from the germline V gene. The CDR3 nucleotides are TGTGCCAGCAGCGTAGACAGTGAGGGGACCCAGCATTTT. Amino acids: CASSVDSEGTQHF.

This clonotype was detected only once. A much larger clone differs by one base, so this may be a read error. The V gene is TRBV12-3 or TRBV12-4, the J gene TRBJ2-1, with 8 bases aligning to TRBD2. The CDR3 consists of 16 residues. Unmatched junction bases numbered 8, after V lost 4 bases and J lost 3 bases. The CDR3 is CASSYSTSGDYNEQFF. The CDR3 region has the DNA TGTGCCAGCAGTTACTCAACTAGCGGAGACTACAATGAGCAGTTCTTC.

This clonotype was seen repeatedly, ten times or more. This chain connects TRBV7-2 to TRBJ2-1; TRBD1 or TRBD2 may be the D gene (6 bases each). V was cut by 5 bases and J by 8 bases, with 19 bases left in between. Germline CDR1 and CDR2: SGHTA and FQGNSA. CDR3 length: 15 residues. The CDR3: CASSPGDFLGDEQFF. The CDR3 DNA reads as TGTGCCAGCAGCCCAGGGGACTTTTTGGGTGATGAGCAGTTCTTC.

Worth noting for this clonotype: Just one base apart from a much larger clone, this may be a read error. The CDR3 region is CASNTGTRGTQYF. The CDR3 DNA follows: TGTGCCAGCAACACCGGGACACGGGGTACGCAGTATTTT. The chain employs TRBV12-3 or TRBV12-4 and TRBJ2-3; D perhaps matches TRBD1 (6 bases). V was shortened by 7 bases and J by 8 bases, with 16 bases between the two germline ends. There are 13 residues in the CDR3.

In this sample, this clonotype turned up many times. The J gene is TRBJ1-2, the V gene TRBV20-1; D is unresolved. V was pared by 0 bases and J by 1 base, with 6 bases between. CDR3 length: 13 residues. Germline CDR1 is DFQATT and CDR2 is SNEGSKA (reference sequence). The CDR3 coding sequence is TGCAGTGCTAGAGAACAAGTTAACTATGGCTACACCTTC. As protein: CSAREQVNYGYTF.

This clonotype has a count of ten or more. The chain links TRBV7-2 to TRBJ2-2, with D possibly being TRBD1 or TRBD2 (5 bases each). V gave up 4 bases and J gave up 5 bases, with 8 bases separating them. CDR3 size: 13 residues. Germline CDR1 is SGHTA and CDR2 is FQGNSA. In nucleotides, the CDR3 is TGTGCCAGCAGCTGGGACGGGACCGGGGAGCTGTTTTTT. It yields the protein CASSWDGTGELFF.

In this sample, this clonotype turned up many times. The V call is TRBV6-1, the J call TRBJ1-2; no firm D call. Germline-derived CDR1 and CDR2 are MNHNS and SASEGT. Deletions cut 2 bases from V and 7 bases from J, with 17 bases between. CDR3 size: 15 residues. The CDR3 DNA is TGTGCCAGCAGTGAACTGGACTTGGTGTCAGCTGGCTACACCTTC. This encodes CASSELDLVSAGYTF.

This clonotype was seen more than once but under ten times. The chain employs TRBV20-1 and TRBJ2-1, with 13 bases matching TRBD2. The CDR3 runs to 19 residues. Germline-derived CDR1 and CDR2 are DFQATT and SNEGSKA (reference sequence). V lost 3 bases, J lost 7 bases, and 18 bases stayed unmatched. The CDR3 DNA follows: TGCAGTGCTAGCTTTACGGGGACTAGCGGGATCGGGTTGAAAAATGAGCAGTTCTTC. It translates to CSASFTGTSGIGLKNEQFF.

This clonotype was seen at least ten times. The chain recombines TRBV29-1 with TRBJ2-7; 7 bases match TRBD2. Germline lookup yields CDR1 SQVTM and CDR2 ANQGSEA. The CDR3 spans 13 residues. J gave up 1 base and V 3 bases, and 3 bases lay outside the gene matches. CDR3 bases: TGCAGCGTTGAGGGGGGGTGGTCCTACGAGCAGTACTTC. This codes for CSVEGGWSYEQYF.

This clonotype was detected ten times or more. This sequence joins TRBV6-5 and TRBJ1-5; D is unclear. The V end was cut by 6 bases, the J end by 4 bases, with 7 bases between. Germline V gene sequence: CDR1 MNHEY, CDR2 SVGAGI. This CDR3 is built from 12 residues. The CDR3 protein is CASRQLNQPQHF. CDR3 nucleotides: TGTGCCAGCAGGCAGTTAAATCAGCCCCAGCATTTT.

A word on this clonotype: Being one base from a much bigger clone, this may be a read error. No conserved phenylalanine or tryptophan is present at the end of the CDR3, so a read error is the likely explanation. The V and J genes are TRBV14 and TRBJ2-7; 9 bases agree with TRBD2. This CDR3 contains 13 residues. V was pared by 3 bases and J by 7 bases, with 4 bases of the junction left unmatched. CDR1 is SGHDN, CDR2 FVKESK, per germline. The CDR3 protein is CASSQGLAGEQYS. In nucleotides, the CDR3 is TGTGCCAGCAGCCAGGGACTAGCAGGAGAGCAGTACTCC.

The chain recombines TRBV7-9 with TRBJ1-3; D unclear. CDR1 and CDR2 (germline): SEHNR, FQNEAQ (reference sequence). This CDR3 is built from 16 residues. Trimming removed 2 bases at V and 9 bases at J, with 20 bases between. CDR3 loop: CASSLIPGSMRSTIYF. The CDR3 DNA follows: TGTGCCAGCAGCTTAATCCCAGGTTCTATGCGAAGCACCATATATTTT.

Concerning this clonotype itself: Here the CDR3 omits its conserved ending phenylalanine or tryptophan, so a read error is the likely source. The CDR3: CASKSLGGAANYGYTS. In nucleotides, the CDR3 is TGTGCCAGTAAATCACTAGGGGGCGCGGCTAACTATGGCTACACCTCC. The chain employs TRBV19 and TRBJ1-2; TRBD1 matches 7 bases. In germline, CDR1 is LNHDA, CDR2 SQIVND (reference sequence). This CDR3 region has 16 residues. Germline trimming cut 7 bases from V and 0 bases from J; bases unmatched to any gene: 11.

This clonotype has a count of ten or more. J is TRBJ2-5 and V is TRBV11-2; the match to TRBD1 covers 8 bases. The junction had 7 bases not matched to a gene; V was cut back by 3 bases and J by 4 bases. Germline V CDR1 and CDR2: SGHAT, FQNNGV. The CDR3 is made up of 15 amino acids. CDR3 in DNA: TGTGCCAGCAGCTTCCGACAGGGGTTGATAGAGACCCAGTACTTC. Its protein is CASSFRQGLIETQYF.

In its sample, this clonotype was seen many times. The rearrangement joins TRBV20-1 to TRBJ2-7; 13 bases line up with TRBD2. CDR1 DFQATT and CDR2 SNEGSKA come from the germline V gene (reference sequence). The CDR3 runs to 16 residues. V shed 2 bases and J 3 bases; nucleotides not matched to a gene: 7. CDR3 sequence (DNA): TGCAGTGCTAGAAGTCGGACTAGCGGGAGTAACTACGAGCAGTACTTC. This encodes CSARSRTSGSNYEQYF.